The subject of this entry is one TCR beta chain. This sample is drawn from a study of blood T cell repertoires in COVID-19. About the research overall: T cells, B-cell-depleted T cells, or PBMCs provided the cDNA or gDNA that served as material.

Authors' data handling: Reference gene primer amplification gave nucleated cell count estimates. Profiling relied on immunoSEQ multiplex PCR, and the TCRdb table lists in-frame clones only, not all of them. D and trimming were read from the DNA, whereas the V and J calls and clone size are those reported in that table. This table holds more than 200,000 clones, about 88% found once. The CDR3 is 14 residues long. CDR1 is SGHTA, CDR2 FQGNSA, per germline. J gave up 9 bases and V 2 bases, and 9 bases lay outside the gene matches. Participant age was roughly 18 to 90 years, and participants resided in roughly 24 US areas. Before being deemed recovered, Cohort 3 donors had two negative PCRs, clearance, or symptom resolution.

The source is a woman in her fifties or sixties who had recovered from COVID-19. Sequenced input: PBMCs or T cells enriched from blood (not recorded which). The J gene is TRBJ2-7, the V gene TRBV7-2, with TRBD1 identical over 8 bases. CDR3 residues: CASSLRQGAGVQYF. The CDR3, as DNA: TGTGCCAGCAGCTTACGCCAGGGGGCAGGTGTGCAGTACTTC.